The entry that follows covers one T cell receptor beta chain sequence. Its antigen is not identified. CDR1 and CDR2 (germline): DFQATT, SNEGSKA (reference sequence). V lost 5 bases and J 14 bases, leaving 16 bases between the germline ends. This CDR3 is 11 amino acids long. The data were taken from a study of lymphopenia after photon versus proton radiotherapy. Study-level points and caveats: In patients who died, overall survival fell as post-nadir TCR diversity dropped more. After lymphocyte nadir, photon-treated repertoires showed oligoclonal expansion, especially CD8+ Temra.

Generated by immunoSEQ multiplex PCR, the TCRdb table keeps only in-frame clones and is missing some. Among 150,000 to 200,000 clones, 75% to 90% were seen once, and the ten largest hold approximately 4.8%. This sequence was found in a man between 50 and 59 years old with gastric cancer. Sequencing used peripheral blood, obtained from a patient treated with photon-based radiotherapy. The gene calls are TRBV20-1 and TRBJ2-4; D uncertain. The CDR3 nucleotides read TGCAGTGCTTCTACTGCGGTCCTGGAGTACTTC. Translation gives CSASTAVLEYF.